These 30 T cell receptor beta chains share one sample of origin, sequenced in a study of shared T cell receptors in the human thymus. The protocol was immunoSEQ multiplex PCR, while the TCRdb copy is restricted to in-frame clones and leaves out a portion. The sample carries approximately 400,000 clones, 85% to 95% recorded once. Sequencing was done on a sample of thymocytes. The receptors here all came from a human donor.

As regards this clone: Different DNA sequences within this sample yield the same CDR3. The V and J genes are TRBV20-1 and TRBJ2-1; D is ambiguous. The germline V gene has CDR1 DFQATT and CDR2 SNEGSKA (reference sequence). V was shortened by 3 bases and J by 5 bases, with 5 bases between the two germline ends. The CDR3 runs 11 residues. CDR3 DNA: TGCAGTGCTAGTAAAGACAATGAGCAGTTCTTC. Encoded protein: CSASKDNEQFF.

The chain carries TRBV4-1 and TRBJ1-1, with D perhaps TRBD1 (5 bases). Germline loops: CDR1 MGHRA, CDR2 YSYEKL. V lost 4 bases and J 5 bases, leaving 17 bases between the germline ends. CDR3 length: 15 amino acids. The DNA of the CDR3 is TGCGCCAGCAGCCGATCTCGCAGGGTTTGGACTGAAGCTTTCTTT. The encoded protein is CASSRSRRVWTEAFF.

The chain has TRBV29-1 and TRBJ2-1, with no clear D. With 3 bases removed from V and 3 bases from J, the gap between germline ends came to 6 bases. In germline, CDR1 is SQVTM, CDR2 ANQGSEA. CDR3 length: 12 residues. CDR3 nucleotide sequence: TGCAGCGTTGAGGGGAACTACAATGAGCAGTTCTTC. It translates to CSVEGNYNEQFF.

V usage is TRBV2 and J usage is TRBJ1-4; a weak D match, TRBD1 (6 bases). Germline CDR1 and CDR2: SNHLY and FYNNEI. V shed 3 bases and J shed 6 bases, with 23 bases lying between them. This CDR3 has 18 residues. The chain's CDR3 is CASSEPEPVGGHDEKLFF. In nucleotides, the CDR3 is TGTGCCAGCAGTGAGCCCGAGCCAGTGGGGGGGCATGATGAAAAACTGTTTTTT.

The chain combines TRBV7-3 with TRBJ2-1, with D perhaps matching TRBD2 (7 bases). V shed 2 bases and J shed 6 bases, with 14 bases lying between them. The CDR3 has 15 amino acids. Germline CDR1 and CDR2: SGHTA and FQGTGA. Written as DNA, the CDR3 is TGTGCCAGCAGCTTAGTCTACGGGGGGCGCAATGAGCAGTTCTTC. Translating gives CASSLVYGGRNEQFF.

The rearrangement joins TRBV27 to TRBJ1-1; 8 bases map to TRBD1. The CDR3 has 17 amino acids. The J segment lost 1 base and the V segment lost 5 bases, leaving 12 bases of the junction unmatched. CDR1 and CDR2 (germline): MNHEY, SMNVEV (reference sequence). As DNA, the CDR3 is TGTGCCAGCAGTCTCCGGACAGGGTGGAAGAAGAACACTGAAGCTTTCTTT. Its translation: CASSLRTGWKKNTEAFF.

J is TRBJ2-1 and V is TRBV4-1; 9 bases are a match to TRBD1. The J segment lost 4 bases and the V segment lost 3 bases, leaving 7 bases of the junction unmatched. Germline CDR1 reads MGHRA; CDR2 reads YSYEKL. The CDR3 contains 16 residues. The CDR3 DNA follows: TGCGCCAGCAGCCAGGGACAGGGCAGGGGATACAATGAGCAGTTCTTC. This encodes CASSQGQGRGYNEQFF.

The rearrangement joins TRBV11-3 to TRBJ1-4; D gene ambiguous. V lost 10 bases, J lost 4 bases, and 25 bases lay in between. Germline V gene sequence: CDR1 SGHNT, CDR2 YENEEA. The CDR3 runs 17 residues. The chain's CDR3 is CANHPAYELTVNEKLFF. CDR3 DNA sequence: TGTGCCAATCATCCAGCCTATGAGTTAACCGTTAATGAAAAACTGTTTTTT. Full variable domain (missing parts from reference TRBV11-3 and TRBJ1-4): EAGVVQSPRYKIIEKKQPVAFWCNPISGHNTLYWYLQNLGQGPELLIRYENEEAVDDSQLPKDRFSAERLKGVDSTLKIQPAELGDSAVYLCANHPAYELTVNEKLFFGSGTQLSVL.

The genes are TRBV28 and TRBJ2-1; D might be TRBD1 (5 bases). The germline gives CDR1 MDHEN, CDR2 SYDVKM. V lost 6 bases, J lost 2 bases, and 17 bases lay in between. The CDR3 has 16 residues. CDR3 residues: CASSLLSRQTYNEQFF. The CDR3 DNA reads TGTGCCAGCAGCTTACTCTCCCGACAGACCTACAATGAGCAGTTCTTC.

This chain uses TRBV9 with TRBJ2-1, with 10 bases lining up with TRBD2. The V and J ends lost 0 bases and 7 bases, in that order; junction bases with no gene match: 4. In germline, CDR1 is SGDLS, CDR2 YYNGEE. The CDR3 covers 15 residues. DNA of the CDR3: TGTGCCAGCAGCGTAGCGCTAGCGGGAGAAAATGAGCAGTTCTTC. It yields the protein CASSVALAGENEQFF. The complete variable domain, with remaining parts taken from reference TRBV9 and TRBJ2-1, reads DSGVTQTPKHLITATGQRVTLRCSPRSGDLSVYWYQQSLDQGLQFLIQYYNGEERAKGNILERFSAQQFPDLHSELNLSSLELGDSALYFCASSVALAGENEQFFGPGTRLTVL.

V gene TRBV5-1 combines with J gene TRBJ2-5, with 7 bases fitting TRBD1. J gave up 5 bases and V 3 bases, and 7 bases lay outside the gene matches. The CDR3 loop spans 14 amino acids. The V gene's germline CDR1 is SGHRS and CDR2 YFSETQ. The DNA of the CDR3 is TGCGCCAGCAGCTCAGGGGGACCGGGGGAGACCCAGTACTTC. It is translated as CASSSGGPGETQYF. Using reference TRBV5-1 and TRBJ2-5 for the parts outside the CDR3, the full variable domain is KAGVTQTPRYLIKTRGQQVTLSCSPISGHRSVSWYQQTPGQGLQFLFEYFSETQRNKGNFPGRFSGRQFSNSRSEMNVSTLELGDSALYLCASSSGGPGETQYFGPGTRLLVL.

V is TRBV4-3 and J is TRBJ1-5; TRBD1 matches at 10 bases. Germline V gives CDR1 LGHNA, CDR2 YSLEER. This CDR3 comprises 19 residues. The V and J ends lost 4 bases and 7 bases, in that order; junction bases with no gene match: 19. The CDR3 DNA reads TGCGCCAGCAGCCCCCACGTTCACCGGGACAGGGGACTTCGGCAGCCCCAGCATTTT. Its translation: CASSPHVHRDRGLRQPQHF.

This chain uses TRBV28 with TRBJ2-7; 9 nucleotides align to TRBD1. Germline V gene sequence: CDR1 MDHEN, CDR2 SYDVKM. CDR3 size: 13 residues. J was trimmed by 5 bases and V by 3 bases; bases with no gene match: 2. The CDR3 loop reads CASSLGQGHEQYF. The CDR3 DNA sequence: TGTGCCAGCAGTTTGGGACAGGGACACGAGCAGTACTTC.

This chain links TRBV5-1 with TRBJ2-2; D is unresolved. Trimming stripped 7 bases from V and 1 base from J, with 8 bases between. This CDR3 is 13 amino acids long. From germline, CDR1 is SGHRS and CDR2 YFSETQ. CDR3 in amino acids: CASQRRNTGELFF. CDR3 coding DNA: TGCGCCAGCCAACGACGGAACACCGGGGAGCTGTTTTTT.

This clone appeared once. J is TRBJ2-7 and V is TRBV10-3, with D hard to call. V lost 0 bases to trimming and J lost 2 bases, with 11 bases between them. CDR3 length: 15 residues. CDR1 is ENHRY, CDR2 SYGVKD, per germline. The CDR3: CAISESGENPYEQYF. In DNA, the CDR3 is TGTGCCATCAGTGAGTCGGGCGAGAACCCCTACGAGCAGTACTTC.

Written as DNA, the CDR3 is TGTGCCAGCAGCTCCCCCCCGAACACTGAAGCTTTCTTT. Amino acid sequence: CASSSPPNTEAFF. V usage is TRBV6-5 and J usage is TRBJ1-1; D unresolved. Germline lookup yields CDR1 MNHEY and CDR2 SVGAGI. CDR3 length equals 13 residues. V lost 6 bases and J 1 base, leaving 9 bases between the germline ends.

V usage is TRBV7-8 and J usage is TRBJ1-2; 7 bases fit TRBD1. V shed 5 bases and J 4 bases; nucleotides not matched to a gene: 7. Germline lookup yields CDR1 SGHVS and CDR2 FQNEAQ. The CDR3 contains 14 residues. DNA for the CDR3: TGTGCCAGCAGCCCCCGAGGGGGCAGCTATGGCTACACCTTC. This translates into CASSPRGGSYGYTF. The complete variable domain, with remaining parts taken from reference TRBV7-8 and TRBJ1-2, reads GAGVSQSPRYKVAKRGQDVALRCDPISGHVSLFWYQQALGQGPEFLTYFQNEAQLDKSGLPSDRFFAERPEGSVSTLKIQRTQQEDSAVYLCASSPRGGSYGYTFGSGTRLTVV.

CDR3 sequence (DNA): TGTGCCAGCAGTCCTACAGGGGGTGATGGCACTGAAGCTTTCTTT. It translates to CASSPTGGDGTEAFF. The rearrangement links TRBV27 to TRBJ1-1; the match to TRBD1 covers 8 bases. This CDR3 is built from 15 residues. Germline CDR1 MNHEY, CDR2 SMNVEV (reference sequence). The V and J ends lost 5 bases and 4 bases, in that order; junction bases with no gene match: 9.

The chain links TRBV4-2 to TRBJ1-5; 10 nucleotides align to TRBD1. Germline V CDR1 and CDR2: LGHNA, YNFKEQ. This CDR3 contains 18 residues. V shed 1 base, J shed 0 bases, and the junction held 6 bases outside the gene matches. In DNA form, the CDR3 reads TGTGCCAGCAGCCAAGGGGGGACAGGGGCCTATAGCAATCAGCCCCAGCATTTT. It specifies CASSQGGTGAYSNQPQHF.

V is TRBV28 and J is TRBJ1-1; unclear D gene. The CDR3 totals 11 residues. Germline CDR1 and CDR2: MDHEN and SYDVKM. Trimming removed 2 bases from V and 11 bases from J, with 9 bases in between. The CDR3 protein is CASSLTGSAFF. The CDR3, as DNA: TGTGCCAGCAGTTTAACGGGCTCGGCTTTCTTT.

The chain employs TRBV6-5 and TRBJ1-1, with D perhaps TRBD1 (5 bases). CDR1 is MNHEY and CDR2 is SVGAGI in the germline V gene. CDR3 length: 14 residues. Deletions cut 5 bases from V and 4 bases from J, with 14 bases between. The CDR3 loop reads CASSPRVTCTEAFF. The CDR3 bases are TGTGCCAGCAGTCCCAGGGTTACTTGCACTGAAGCTTTCTTT.

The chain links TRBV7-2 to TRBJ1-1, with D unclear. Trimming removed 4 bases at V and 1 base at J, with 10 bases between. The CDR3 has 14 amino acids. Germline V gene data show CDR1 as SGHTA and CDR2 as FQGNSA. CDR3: CASSSLLKNTEAFF. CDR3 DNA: TGTGCCAGCAGCTCCCTCCTAAAGAACACTGAAGCTTTCTTT.

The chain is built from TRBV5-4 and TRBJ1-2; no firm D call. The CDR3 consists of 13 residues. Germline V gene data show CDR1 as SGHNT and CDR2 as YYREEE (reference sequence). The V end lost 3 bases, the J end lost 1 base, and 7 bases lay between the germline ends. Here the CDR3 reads CASSSGSNYGYTF. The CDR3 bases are TGTGCCAGCAGCTCGGGGAGTAACTATGGCTACACCTTC.

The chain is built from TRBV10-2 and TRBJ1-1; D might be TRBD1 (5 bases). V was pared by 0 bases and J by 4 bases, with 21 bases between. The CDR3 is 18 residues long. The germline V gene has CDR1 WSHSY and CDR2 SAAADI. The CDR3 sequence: CASSESLPPGGGGTEAFF. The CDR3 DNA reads TGCGCCAGCAGTGAGTCGCTCCCGCCAGGCGGCGGGGGCACTGAAGCTTTCTTT.

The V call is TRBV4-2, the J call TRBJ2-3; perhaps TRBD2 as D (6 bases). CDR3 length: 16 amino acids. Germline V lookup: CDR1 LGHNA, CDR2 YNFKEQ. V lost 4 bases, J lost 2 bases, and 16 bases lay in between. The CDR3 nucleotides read TGTGCCAGCAGCCTGGGTGAGGACTACGACACAGATACGCAGTATTTT. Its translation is CASSLGEDYDTDTQYF.

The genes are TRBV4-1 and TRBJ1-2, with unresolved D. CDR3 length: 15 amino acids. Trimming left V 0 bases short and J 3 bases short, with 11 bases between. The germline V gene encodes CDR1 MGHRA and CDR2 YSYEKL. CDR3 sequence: CASSQDWWRYYGYTF. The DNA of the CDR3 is TGCGCCAGCAGCCAAGATTGGTGGCGGTACTATGGCTACACCTTC.

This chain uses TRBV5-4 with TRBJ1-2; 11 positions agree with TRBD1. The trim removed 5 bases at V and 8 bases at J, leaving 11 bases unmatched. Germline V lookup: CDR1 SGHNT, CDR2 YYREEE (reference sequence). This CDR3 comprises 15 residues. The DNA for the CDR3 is TGTGCCAGCAGTCTTGGACAGGGGGCCTCCAAAGGCTACACCTTC. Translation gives CASSLGQGASKGYTF.

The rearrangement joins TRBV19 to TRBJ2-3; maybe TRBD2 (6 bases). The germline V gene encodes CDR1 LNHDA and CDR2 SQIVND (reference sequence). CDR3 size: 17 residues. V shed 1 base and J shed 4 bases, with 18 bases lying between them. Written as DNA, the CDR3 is TGTGCCAGTAGTATAGCAGGTTGGAGGGCCGAGGCAGATACGCAGTATTTT. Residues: CASSIAGWRAEADTQYF.

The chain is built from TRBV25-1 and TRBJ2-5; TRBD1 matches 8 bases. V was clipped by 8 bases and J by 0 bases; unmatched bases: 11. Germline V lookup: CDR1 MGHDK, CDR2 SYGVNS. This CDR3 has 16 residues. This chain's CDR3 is CASVGQGRTNQETQYF. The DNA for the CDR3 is TGTGCCAGCGTCGGACAGGGCCGAACCAACCAAGAGACCCAGTACTTC.

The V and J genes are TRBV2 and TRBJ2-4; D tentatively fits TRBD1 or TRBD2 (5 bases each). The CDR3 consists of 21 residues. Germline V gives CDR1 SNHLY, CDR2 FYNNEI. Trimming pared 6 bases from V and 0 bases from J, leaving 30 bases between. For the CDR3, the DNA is TGTGCCAGCAGGCCCGGGGCTGCAAGAGGATCGGCATACCTAGCCAAAAACATTCAGTACTTC. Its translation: CASRPGAARGSAYLAKNIQYF.